The entry that follows covers one T cell receptor (beta chain) sequence. No antigen is known for it. Naive CD8 cells lacked CD45RO and underwent positive selection for CCR7, leaving out terminally differentiated effector memory CD45RA+ cells. TCRdb's copy holds only in-frame clones and misses some; the assay was immunoSEQ multiplex PCR. The data show 800,000 or so clones, around 96% seen once. This sample was taken from a study of shared clonotypes between healthy human individuals. Study conclusions and caveats: The represented genetic and exposure-history diversity was limited by the small number of donors.

The sequencing input was naive CD8+ T cells sorted from blood. The clonotype comes from a man younger than 40 in good health.

The CDR3 reads CASSSIGDLYTEAFF. DNA for the CDR3: TGTGCCAGCAGTTCGATAGGGGATTTGTACACTGAAGCTTTCTTT. The chain combines TRBV28 with TRBJ1-1, with a possible D match to TRBD1 (5 bases). Germline CDR1 is MDHEN and CDR2 is SYDVKM. The ends were cut back, 4 bases at V and 3 bases at J, with 15 bases in the middle. The CDR3 totals 15 residues.